A selection of T cell receptor beta chains follows, all from one sample in a study of T cell responses to AZD1222 COVID-19 vaccine. Here immunoSEQ multiplex PCR was the method, and the copy in TCRdb shows in-frame clones only, minus some. Found here are around 170,000 clones, 90% of them singletons; the top ten hold about 1.4%. The source was peripheral blood, collected on day 0 of AZD1222 vaccination. The receptors come from an adult in good health. CDR3s leave out the opening cysteine and the closing phenylalanine or tryptophan. D genes are given only for firm matches. A clone size is listed for some rows: how often the clone was seen (once, few, many), or a class if it is expanded.

d_call: -
v_call: TRBV29-1
clone_size: -
cdr3_length: 10
cdr3_aa: SVEGEGPGYT

d_call: -
v_call: TRBV5-1
clone_size: -
cdr3_length: 15
cdr3_aa: ASSLGPQGSYNSPLH

d_call: TRBD1
v_call: TRBV24-1
clone_size: -
cdr3_length: 14
cdr3_aa: ATSDATRQGGQPQH

d_call: -
v_call: TRBV3-1/TRBV3-2
clone_size: -
cdr3_length: 13
cdr3_aa: ASSHGFVNTGELF

d_call: -
v_call: TRBV7-9
clone_size: -
cdr3_length: 14
cdr3_aa: ASSLDYFSGYNEQF

d_call: -
v_call: TRBV19
clone_size: few
cdr3_length: 12
cdr3_aa: ASSIWTENYGYT

d_call: TRBD1
v_call: TRBV4-1
clone_size: -
cdr3_length: 14
cdr3_aa: ASSQGDTGGSTEAF

d_call: -
v_call: TRBV29-1
clone_size: -
cdr3_length: 13
cdr3_aa: SVELEGTAGNTIY

d_call: -
v_call: TRBV23-1
clone_size: -
cdr3_length: 10
cdr3_aa: AFGGRVYGYT

d_call: -
v_call: TRBV27
clone_size: -
cdr3_length: 11
cdr3_aa: ASSFARSSEQY

d_call: -
v_call: TRBV19
clone_size: -
cdr3_length: 18
cdr3_aa: ASSIPNIWTASPSARGYT

d_call: -
v_call: TRBV7-2
clone_size: -
cdr3_length: 12
cdr3_aa: ASTPGPYTDTQY

d_call: -
v_call: TRBV7-9
clone_size: -
cdr3_length: 11
cdr3_aa: ASSLITGEEQY

d_call: TRBD1
v_call: TRBV6-5
clone_size: -
cdr3_length: 12
cdr3_aa: ASRRQGRNQPQH

d_call: -
v_call: TRBV12-3/TRBV12-4
clone_size: -
cdr3_length: 10
cdr3_aa: ASSFGVTEAF

d_call: TRBD1
v_call: TRBV25-1
clone_size: -
cdr3_length: 14
cdr3_aa: ASSAGTGGFNSPLH

d_call: -
v_call: TRBV28
clone_size: once
cdr3_length: 13
cdr3_aa: ASSWGGGANQPQH

d_call: -
v_call: TRBV5-1
clone_size: -
cdr3_length: 13
cdr3_aa: ASSAPGGDGNTIY

d_call: -
v_call: TRBV21-1
clone_size: once
cdr3_length: 14
cdr3_aa: ASSKDRGLSTGELF

d_call: -
v_call: TRBV5-1
clone_size: -
cdr3_length: 14
cdr3_aa: ASSLDAGIGTGELF

d_call: -
v_call: TRBV29-1
clone_size: -
cdr3_length: 12
cdr3_aa: SVEVGSSTDTQY

d_call: TRBD1
v_call: TRBV6-5
clone_size: -
cdr3_length: 10
cdr3_aa: ASSPGQGGAF

d_call: -
v_call: TRBV27
clone_size: -
cdr3_length: 13
cdr3_aa: ASSPVGGELYGYT

d_call: -
v_call: TRBV3-1/TRBV3-2
clone_size: once
cdr3_length: 12
cdr3_aa: ASSPPRGSSPLH

d_call: -
v_call: TRBV7-9
clone_size: -
cdr3_length: 12
cdr3_aa: ASSPTGYAQPQH

d_call: TRBD1
v_call: TRBV19
clone_size: few
cdr3_length: 14
cdr3_aa: ASSIESARGRTEAF